This T cell receptor (beta chain) was identified in a study of technical replicates of blood from a few donors. Sequencing used immunoSEQ multiplex PCR; TCRdb keeps in-frame clones, though not all of them. The sample holds 70,000 to 85,000 clones, roughly 92% seen once. The receptor was isolated from a human donor in good health. The sample was T cells isolated from PBMCs.

CDR3 DNA: TGTGCCAGCAGCTTGGGGGTCTTGGGCCTCCAAGAGACCCAGTACTTC. Residues: CASSLGVLGLQETQYF. The rearrangement joins TRBV5-8 to TRBJ2-5; D gene unclear. Germline loops: CDR1 SGHTS, CDR2 YDEGEE. V dropped 0 bases and J dropped 1 base, with 13 bases sitting between them. The CDR3 length is 16 residues.